The 10 T cell receptor beta chains below come from one sample, sequenced in a study of CD4 T cells in relation to SARS-CoV-2 and coronaviruses. Sequenced by immunoSEQ multiplex PCR; TCRdb stores in-frame clones only, minus some. The table has about 31,000 clones, about two thirds seen once. Antigens for these TCRs are unknown. Before the COVID-19 pandemic, during about 2010-2019, CD4+ T cells were taken from unexposed donors. Isolation of CD4+ T cells took place after roughly nine days in culture. The source material was CD4+ T cells from PBMCs, cultured in vitro. The source is a human donor in good health.

The chain is built from TRBV7-3 and TRBJ2-3; TRBD2 matches at 9 bases. With V trimmed by 6 bases and J by 5 bases, 12 bases remained unmatched. Germline assignment: CDR1 SGHTA and CDR2 FQGTGA. This CDR3 region has 16 residues. The CDR3 region is CASSPIPGLAGDTQYF. In DNA, the CDR3 is TGTGCCAGCAGTCCTATACCGGGACTAGCAGGAGATACGCAGTATTTT.

As DNA, the CDR3 is TGTGCCAGCAGTGACCTGAGGATGGGCACTGAAGCTTTCTTT. Encoded protein: CASSDLRMGTEAFF. The chain carries TRBV2 and TRBJ1-1; D unclear. The CDR3 loop spans 14 amino acids. The germline gives CDR1 SNHLY, CDR2 FYNNEI. The V end was cut by 3 bases, the J end by 4 bases, with 12 bases between.

The chain couples TRBV2 to TRBJ2-7; D not certain. The germline V gene encodes CDR1 SNHLY and CDR2 FYNNEI. The V end was cut by 4 bases, the J end by 13 bases, with 17 bases between. The CDR3 is made up of 12 amino acids. CDR3 sequence: CASSADAPPPYF. DNA of the CDR3: TGTGCCAGCAGTGCGGACGCTCCCCCCCCCTACTTC.

This sequence joins TRBV6-2 or TRBV6-3 and TRBJ1-5, with D possibly matching TRBD1 (5 bases). Germline CDR1 and CDR2: MNHEY and SVGEGT. The CDR3 extends over 12 amino acids. Trimming shortened V by 6 bases and J by 9 bases, and 12 bases separated the two germline ends. The CDR3 sequence is CASSGGGGPQHF. The DNA for the CDR3 is TGTGCCAGCAGCGGCGGCGGGGGGCCCCAGCATTTT.

V and J are TRBV18 and TRBJ1-3; D gene uncertain. Germline V gene sequence: CDR1 KGHSH, CDR2 LQKENI. This CDR3 is 15 amino acids long. V was trimmed by 0 bases and J by 0 bases, leaving 6 bases between them. CDR3 region: CASSPPVYSGNTIYF. For the CDR3, the DNA is TGTGCCAGCTCACCACCGGTATACTCTGGAAACACCATATATTTT.

V and J are TRBV2 and TRBJ2-1, with 7 bases matching TRBD2. In germline, CDR1 is SNHLY, CDR2 FYNNEI. Trimming cost V 4 bases and J 5 bases; bases outside gene matches: 11. The CDR3 has 16 residues. The CDR3 DNA follows: TGTGCCAGCAGTGGATCACTAGCGCGGGTCCACAATGAGCAGTTCTTC. It encodes CASSGSLARVHNEQFF.

The genes are TRBV5-1 and TRBJ2-7; TRBD1 aligns across 8 bases. The CDR3 runs to 15 residues. In germline, CDR1 is SGHRS, CDR2 YFSETQ. Trimming took 4 bases from V and 3 from J; bases not matched to a gene: 9. The CDR3 DNA reads as TGCGCCAGCAGCCTATCCGGGACAGGATTCTACGAGCAGTACTTC. Its translation: CASSLSGTGFYEQYF.

This chain links TRBV4-2 with TRBJ2-7, with 14 bases that match TRBD2. Per the germline V gene, CDR1 is LGHNA and CDR2 is YNFKEQ. The CDR3 contains 16 residues. V shed 3 bases and J 6 bases; nucleotides not matched to a gene: 7. The CDR3 bases are TGTGCCAGCAGCCAGGGACTAGCGGGAGCGTGGTCCGAGCAGTACTTC. Residues: CASSQGLAGAWSEQYF.

The J gene is TRBJ2-3, the V gene TRBV3-1 (or the pseudogene TRBV3-2), with 7 bases fitting TRBD2. Germline V gene data show CDR1 as LGHDT and CDR2 as YNNKEL (reference sequence). Germline trimming cut 3 bases from V and 6 bases from J; bases unmatched to any gene: 9. The CDR3 is made up of 15 amino acids. CDR3 sequence: CASSQMGGRADTQYF. The CDR3 coding sequence is TGTGCCAGCAGCCAGATGGGGGGGAGGGCCGATACGCAGTATTTT.

The chain employs TRBV5-4 and TRBJ2-5, with 8 bases lining up with TRBD2. The trim removed 0 bases at V and 5 bases at J, leaving 15 bases unmatched. The CDR3 is 18 residues long. Germline V gives CDR1 SGHNT, CDR2 YYREEE (reference sequence). The CDR3 region has the DNA TGTGCCAGCAGCTTGGTCCCTTTGGTAGCGGGGTATGTGGAGACCCAGTACTTC. It is translated as CASSLVPLVAGYVETQYF.